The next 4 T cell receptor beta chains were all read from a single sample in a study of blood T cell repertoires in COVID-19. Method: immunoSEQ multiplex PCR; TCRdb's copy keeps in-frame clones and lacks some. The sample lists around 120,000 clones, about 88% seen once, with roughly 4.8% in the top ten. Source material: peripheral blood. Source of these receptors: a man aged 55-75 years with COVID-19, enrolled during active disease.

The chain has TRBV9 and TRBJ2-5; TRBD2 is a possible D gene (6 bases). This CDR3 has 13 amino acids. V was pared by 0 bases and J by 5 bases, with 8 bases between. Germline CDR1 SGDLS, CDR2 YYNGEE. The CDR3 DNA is TGTGCCAGCAGCGTAGCAGGGAGGGAGACCCAGTACTTC. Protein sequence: CASSVAGRETQYF.

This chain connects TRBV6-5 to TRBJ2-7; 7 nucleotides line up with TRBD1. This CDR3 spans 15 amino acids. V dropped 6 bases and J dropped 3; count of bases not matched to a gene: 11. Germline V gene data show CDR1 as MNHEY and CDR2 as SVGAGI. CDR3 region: CASSQASTGYYEQYF. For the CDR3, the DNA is TGTGCCAGCAGCCAAGCTTCGACAGGGTACTACGAGCAGTACTTC.

This CDR3 reads CASYSPIGGRGSDTQYF. CDR3 DNA: TGTGCCAGCTATTCACCAATAGGAGGGAGGGGATCAGATACGCAGTATTTT. This chain joins TRBV28 and TRBJ2-3; TRBD2 aligns across 7 bases. CDR1 and CDR2 from the germline V gene are MDHEN and SYDVKM. The J segment lost 4 bases and the V segment lost 8 bases, leaving 18 bases of the junction unmatched. This CDR3 is built from 17 residues.

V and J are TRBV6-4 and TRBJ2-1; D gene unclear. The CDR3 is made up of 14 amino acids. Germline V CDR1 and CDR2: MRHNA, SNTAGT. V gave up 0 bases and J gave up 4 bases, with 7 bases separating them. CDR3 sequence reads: CASSDSERYNEQFF. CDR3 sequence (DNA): TGTGCCAGCAGTGACTCCGAGAGGTACAATGAGCAGTTCTTC.